Sequencing of this TCR beta chain was carried out in a study of cytomegalovirus exposure and HLA in healthy donors (TCRdb year 2017). Background for the entire study: An earlier analysis of roughly 500 of the donors reported 276 Gb of sequence data and 100 million to 120 million unique TCR beta sequences obtained from roughly 170 million T cells. Among the approximately 430 genotyped donors, about 85% belonged to the genetic ancestry cluster associated with self-reported Caucasian donors. A later analysis re-examined previously published TCR beta repertoires from more than 550 donors and added high-resolution HLA genotyping to investigate patterns of TCR occurrence. The study profiled the T cell repertoires of about 720 subjects by immunosequencing and related them to cytomegalovirus serostatus. The later analysis used no new phenotypic data to find candidate immune exposures, relying instead on TCR beta sequences and their occurrence across donors. Alongside the repertoire data, information on donor age, sex, ethnicity and CMV serostatus was compiled. The study aimed to test whether signatures of past pathogen exposure could be identified by cataloging public T cell receptors. A few DR-DQ haplotypes were treated as single units for association and clustering because of strong linkage in the cohort. Among 398 genotyped donors of the cohort, an average of around 240,000 unique TCR beta nucleotide sequences were sequenced per donor, roughly 18% of them non-productive. All discovery cohort repertoires had been generated using a single sequencing platform. An early release covering about 600 HLA-typed donors comprised 250 to 350 gigabases of sequencing data and around 86 million unique TCR sequences. Genome-wide SNP genotypes for about 55% of the 666 donors were used in a later genetic analysis, which treated that subset as a discovery cohort. Besides the first cohort of around 670 subjects, a separate validation cohort made up of some 110 different subjects was used. To predict cytomegalovirus infection status, the study combined high-throughput TCR immunosequencing, statistical association of individual TCRs with disease status, and machine learning. An earlier analysis of approximately 500 of the donors applied high-throughput TCR beta sequencing to assess whether each TCR beta V gene segment acted as functional or pseudogenic. Typing coverage varied by locus: 629-630 donors for A, B, C, DRB1 and DQB1; more than 500 for DQA1; over 600 for DPA1; around 450 for DPB1. Class I and class II HLA loci were covered by the typing at four-digit resolution. What the study reported, not specific to this receptor: Strong co-occurrence of HLA alleles, especially DR and DQ, made assigning TCR associations to individual alleles difficult. In a later analysis, most CMV-associated TCR beta chains were found to appear HLA-restricted, with HLA associations seemingly driven largely by CMV exposure. The earlier analysis of 587 of the donors excluded 15 to 20 rarely observed V segments, including chromosome 9 orphons, because counts were too low. Because HLA typing was unavailable for some donors at each locus, only the typed subset was used in association tests. A later genetic analysis associated a missense DCLRE1C variant with V-gene and J-gene trimming of TCR beta chains, and an independent cohort replicated the association. Specific HLA alleles were associated with 15,000 to 20,000 TCR beta sequences at a false discovery rate of 0.05 in a later analysis. For the cohort, immune exposure information was limited to CMV serostatus. The study gave a list of some 150 TCR beta chains associated with cytomegalovirus. The classifier was reported to diagnose cytomegalovirus status with high specificity and sensitivity in both the original and validation cohorts. A later genetic analysis reported fewer N-insertions in productive TCRs among donors in an Asian-associated ancestry cluster than the roughly 620-donor mean. A further reported finding was that TCR beta sequences accurately predicted the HLA-A and HLA-B alleles for most subjects in the first cohort. In a later analysis, HLA-associated TCR beta chains showed more clonal expansion and lower generation probabilities than non-associated chains that were equally common. The presence/absence analyses assumed that sequencing depth was roughly uniform across donors, and that assumption may not be true. Across donors, most TCR sequences were observed very rarely, whereas some public TCRs were present in many individuals. This cohort had only TCR beta chains sequenced, and the lack of alpha or paired-chain data limited which features could be detected. According to a later analysis, TCR association rates differed among HLA loci, with DRB1 alleles showing the most associated TCRs and HLA-C alleles showing the fewest. Correlated functional status among segregating V segments might reflect linkage disequilibrium, but an unknown experimental factor could not be ruled out. An earlier analysis of approximately 540 of the donors showed that most TCR beta V segments appeared in productive rearrangements either about 87% or about 30% of the time, which broadly matched IMGT annotations. According to the authors, the approach could potentially be generalized to other disease states and immunological phenotypes. Because the 87-base-pair reads could not distinguish some IMGT-functional V segments, including TRBV6-2 and TRBV6-3, those segments were excluded. Three of the identified cytomegalovirus-associated TCR beta chains were confirmed in vitro to be specific for cytomegalovirus antigens. A group of highly shared sequence variants was considered likely to be a technical artifact of the sequencing pipeline. A later analysis reported that several top co-occurrence clusters appeared linked to parvovirus B19, influenza, CMV and Epstein-Barr virus.

The CDR3 spans 16 residues, from the cysteine through the phenylalanine. This entry keeps only the CDR3 DNA: 48 bases, framed from base 1. Trimming accounts for 7 bases at V and 6 bases at J, while the number of junction bases matched to no gene is 16. According to the germline V gene (reference sequence), CDR1 reads MNHEY and CDR2 reads SMNVEV. Library prep was done by the immunoSEQ multiplex PCR assay. A mixture of 60 forward primers for TCR Vbeta segments and 13 reverse primers for TCR Jbeta segments was used in the multiplex PCR. The CDR3 region of rearranged TCR beta genes was amplified from genomic DNA by a multiplex PCR assay. The Illumina HiSeq System was used to sequence the amplified TCR beta libraries as 87-base-pair reads. Processing in the source paper ran as follows. In a later analysis, some 80 million unique TCR beta chains were counted across the 650 to 750 repertoires, and roughly 9.9 million of these chains were shared by at least two donors. A nearest-neighbor algorithm error-corrected the raw reads and collapsed the reads into unique sequences, merging closely related sequences to remove PCR and sequencing errors. Alignment of CDR3 sequences to IMGT reference sequences was used to assign V, D and J gene segments. For a sequence to be retained, at least a six-nucleotide match to both a V gene segment and a J gene segment was required. Rearrangements were classified as productive when the CDR3 lacked stop codons and remained in frame with V and J, and all other rearrangements were classified as non-productive. CDR3 was defined by IMGT convention, running from the second conserved V-encoded cysteine to the conserved J-encoded phenylalanine. Sequences without an unambiguous match to a single V gene segment were excluded from the earlier analysis of 450 to 650 of the donors. In an earlier analysis of 587 of the donors, V segments were called functional above 56.7% productive rearrangements and were called segregating when the between-donor standard deviation exceeded 5%. A statistical classification framework was built for diagnosing cytomegalovirus status from the catalog of TCR beta chain sequences. In a later analysis, TCR nucleotide sequences were compared against IMGT/GENE-DB human TR gene sequences so that V and J genes could be assigned. In a later analysis, CDR3 sequences and most-parsimonious VDJ recombination scenarios were assigned using the TCRdist pipeline. In a later analysis, each TCR beta chain was defined by its CDR3 amino acid sequence together with its V-gene family, and reads without a unique V-gene family were excluded. In a later analysis, around 650 highly shared, low-generation-probability nucleotide sequences were removed to address suspected cross-contamination and a sequencing artifact. In a later analysis, a clonal expansion index was calculated for each public chain from normalized within-repertoire ranks of inferred template counts. In a later analysis, generation probabilities were computed using a VDJ recombination model fitted to out-of-frame rearrangements, and the results were checked against IGoR. In a later analysis, hypergeometric tests were used to score TCR-TCR, TCR-HLA and TCR-CMV co-occurrence, with a repertoire-size bias correction applied to TCR pairs. In a later analysis, false discovery rates were estimated by permuting HLA or CMV assignments 20 times. In a later analysis, co-occurring TCRs were grouped using DBSCAN, with TCRdist sequence similarity added in when clustering inside HLA-allele-positive subsets. For co-occurrence clustering, repertoires with fewer than 30,000 or more than 120,000 public chains were excluded, along with about five repertoires with anomalous nucleotide sharing. Imported from immuneACCESS, the table was reduced by TCRdb to in-frame sequences with V and J called. These copies leave out some clones; in studies compared against another copy, an unresolved V gene accounts for under half, and the cause of the remainder is not known. V and J calls and clone size are copied from that table; D and trimming were computed from the DNA. For this sample the table gives fewer than 200,000 clones, of which 76% were detected only once. Of the sample, approximately 0.76% falls within the top ten clones.

The cohort comprised fewer than 750 healthy bone marrow donors. All cohort members were sampled while nominally healthy, although unrecorded immune exposures were likely present. The donor was CMV seronegative and belonged to the group of 352 seronegative cohort members. Every donor gave a peripheral blood sample, and the peripheral blood mononuclear cells from that sample were used for TCR beta sequencing. Genomic DNA was extracted from the blood cell samples with the Qiagen DNeasy Blood Extraction Kit. Details on this clone: The antigen this receptor binds is unknown. The input lacks base qualities; no much larger clone sits a single base away.

Sample: PBMCs. The chain is assembled from TRBV27 and TRBJ2-7, and TRBD2 matches 9 of the central bases. The receptor was isolated from a female donor in good health and CMV-seronegative. The CDR3 protein: CASKVIAGADGGEQYF. The DNA is TGTGCCAGCAAAGTAATAGCGGGGGCCGACGGGGGCGAGCAGTACTTC.